The 16 T cell receptor beta chains in this list originate from one sample, sequenced in a study of cytomegalovirus exposure and HLA in healthy donors. Method: immunoSEQ multiplex PCR; TCRdb's copy keeps in-frame clones and lacks some. The sample lists under 75,000 clones; more than 85% were seen once. What was sequenced was PBMCs. These receptors all come from a woman aged 18-30 years in good health and CMV-seropositive.

V usage is TRBV27 and J usage is TRBJ2-7; 10 nucleotides align to TRBD1. The CDR3 has 15 amino acids. With V trimmed by 5 bases and J by 3 bases, 7 bases remained unmatched. Germline V lookup: CDR1 MNHEY, CDR2 SMNVEV (reference sequence). The CDR3 here is CASSVGGTGDYEQYF. The DNA of the CDR3 is TGTGCCAGCAGTGTGGGGGGGACAGGGGACTACGAGCAGTACTTC.

The chain combines TRBV18 with TRBJ2-3; D ambiguous. The CDR3 totals 14 residues. The germline V gene encodes CDR1 KGHSH and CDR2 LQKENI. V was clipped by 10 bases and J by 6 bases, with 20 bases between them. The CDR3 sequence is CATAKSFVGDTQYF. CDR3 DNA: TGTGCCACCGCTAAGAGTTTCGTCGGGGATACGCAGTATTTT.

The chain carries TRBV19 and TRBJ2-2, with 8 bases identical to TRBD1. Germline-derived CDR1 and CDR2 are LNHDA and SQIVND (reference sequence). This CDR3 has 16 residues. V lost 6 bases to trimming and J lost 5 bases; unmatched junction nucleotides: 11. The CDR3 here is CASSPRQGWYTGELFF. CDR3 in DNA: TGTGCCAGTAGCCCCCGACAGGGGTGGTATACCGGGGAGCTGTTTTTT.

V and J are TRBV28 and TRBJ2-1; a weak D match, TRBD2 (6 bases). The V gene lost 3 bases and the J gene lost 6 bases, with 15 bases spanning the gap. Per germline, CDR1 MDHEN and CDR2 SYDVKM. The CDR3 spans 15 residues. This chain's CDR3 is CASSLGGGLVNEQFF. DNA for the CDR3: TGTGCCAGCAGTTTGGGGGGTGGGTTGGTCAATGAGCAGTTCTTC.

The chain carries TRBV14 and TRBJ1-5; TRBD1 matches 10 bases. This CDR3 spans 15 amino acids. The J segment lost 4 bases and the V segment lost 4 bases, leaving 4 bases of the junction unmatched. Germline V CDR1 and CDR2: SGHDN, FVKESK. The DNA for the CDR3 is TGTGCCAGCAGCCGGGGGGGACAGGGGAATCAGCCCCAGCATTTT. It yields the protein CASSRGGQGNQPQHF. Variable domain in full (rest from reference TRBV14 and TRBJ1-5): EAGVTQFPSHSVIEKGQTVTLRCDPISGHDNLYWYRRVMGKEIKFLLHFVKESKQDESGMPNNRFLAERTGGTYSTLKVQPAELEDSGVYFCASSRGGQGNQPQHFGDGTRLSIL.

The CDR3 reads CASSIRRGTYGYTF. The CDR3 DNA is TGTGCCAGTAGTATACGGAGGGGCACGTATGGCTACACCTTC. This rearrangement joins TRBV19 to TRBJ1-2, with a possible D match to TRBD1 (5 bases). The CDR3 is made up of 14 amino acids. CDR1 is LNHDA and CDR2 is SQIVND in the germline V gene (reference sequence). Deletions cut 2 bases from V and 5 bases from J, with 12 bases between. Full variable domain (rest looked up from reference TRBV19 and TRBJ1-2): DGGITQSPKYLFRKEGQNVTLSCEQNLNHDAMYWYRQDPGQGLRLIYYSQIVNDFQKGDIAEGYSVSREKKESFPLTVTSAQKNPTAFYLCASSIRRGTYGYTFGSGTRLTVV.

The V gene is TRBV7-8, the J gene TRBJ2-7; 7 bases are shared with TRBD1. The V and J ends lost 5 bases and 0 bases, in that order; junction bases with no gene match: 1. Germline-derived CDR1 and CDR2 are SGHVS and FQNEAQ. There are 13 residues in the CDR3. Here the CDR3 reads CASSRDSSYEQYF. The CDR3 coding sequence is TGTGCCAGCAGCCGGGACAGCTCCTACGAGCAGTACTTC.

J is TRBJ1-2 and V is TRBV5-1; TRBD1 matches 7 bases. Germline trimming cut 4 bases from V and 2 bases from J; bases unmatched to any gene: 8. This CDR3 comprises 15 residues. Germline CDR1 reads SGHRS; CDR2 reads YFSETQ. CDR3 loop: CASSHDRDSNYGYTF. CDR3 in DNA: TGCGCCAGCAGCCACGACAGGGATTCGAACTATGGCTACACCTTC.

This rearrangement joins TRBV11-3 to TRBJ2-3, with D unclear. This CDR3 comprises 13 residues. Trimming cost V 3 bases and J 6 bases, with 10 bases left between them. Germline CDR1 reads SGHNT; CDR2 reads YENEEA. CDR3 nucleotide sequence: TGTGCCAGCAGCTTCTCGAACCAGGATACGCAGTATTTT. Translated, it gives CASSFSNQDTQYF.

This chain connects TRBV9 to TRBJ2-1, with 8 bases matching TRBD1. CDR1 is SGDLS, CDR2 YYNGEE, per germline. The J segment lost 0 bases and the V segment lost 2 bases, leaving 7 bases of the junction unmatched. This CDR3 has 17 residues. The CDR3 here is CASSVRPTGDSYNEQFF. The CDR3 nucleotides read TGTGCCAGCAGCGTCCGCCCGACAGGGGACTCCTACAATGAGCAGTTCTTC.

The rearrangement uses TRBV7-2 and TRBJ2-3; D gene uncertain. V lost 2 bases and J 4 bases, leaving 10 bases between the germline ends. The CDR3 runs 14 residues. Germline V gene lookup returns CDR1 SGHTA and CDR2 FQGNSA. DNA for the CDR3: TGTGCCAGCAGCTTAACCCGTCAGGCAGATACGCAGTATTTT. Its translation is CASSLTRQADTQYF. Supplemented by reference TRBV7-2 and TRBJ2-3, the full variable domain reads GAGVSQSPSNKVTEKGKDVELRCDPISGHTALYWYRQSLGQGLEFLIYFQGNSAPDKSGLPSDRFSAERTGGSVSTLTIQRTQQEDSAVYLCASSLTRQADTQYFGPGTRLTVL.

This chain joins TRBV5-1 and TRBJ2-2; 7 nucleotides match TRBD1. The junction had 10 bases not matched to a gene; V was cut back by 6 bases and J by 2 bases. The CDR3 is 16 residues long. Looked up from germline, CDR1 is SGHRS and CDR2 is YFSETQ. The chain's CDR3 is CASTEGGELNTGELFF. In nucleotides, the CDR3 is TGCGCCAGCACGGAAGGGGGCGAACTTAACACCGGGGAGCTGTTTTTT.

This clone was recorded once. This sequence joins TRBV7-2 and TRBJ2-3; 7 bases are shared with TRBD2. Germline V CDR1 and CDR2: SGHTA, FQGNSA. The CDR3 consists of 16 residues. The ends lost 3 bases at V and 0 bases at J; junction bases unmatched: 6. Here the CDR3 reads CASSFGRGGSTDTQYF. CDR3 DNA sequence: TGTGCCAGCAGCTTCGGGCGCGGGGGAAGCACAGATACGCAGTATTTT.

The chain uses TRBV29-1 and TRBJ2-1; D gene ambiguous. Germline V gives CDR1 SQVTM, CDR2 ANQGSEA. This CDR3 has 15 amino acids. Trimming took 1 base from V and 4 from J, leaving 14 bases between them. The CDR3 region has the DNA TGCAGCGTTGAAGGAGCTTCATCACCTTACAATGAGCAGTTCTTC. Residues: CSVEGASSPYNEQFF.

The count of this clone is one. The gene calls are TRBV6-1 and TRBJ1-2, with D possibly being TRBD1 (5 bases). CDR3 length: 13 residues. The germline gives CDR1 MNHNS, CDR2 SASEGT. V lost 1 base, J lost 7 bases, and 10 bases lay in between. CDR3 nucleotides: TGTGCCAGCAGTGAAGGGCACGGGGGTGGCTACACCTTC. Its protein product is CASSEGHGGGYTF.

The gene calls are TRBV27 and TRBJ1-2; 7 bases are a match to TRBD1. Germline CDR1 reads MNHEY; CDR2 reads SMNVEV (reference sequence). V was clipped by 5 bases and J by 4 bases; unmatched bases: 4. The CDR3 contains 13 residues. The CDR3 bases are TGTGCCAGCAGTGACAGGGATGGCTATGGCTACACCTTC. Protein product: CASSDRDGYGYTF.